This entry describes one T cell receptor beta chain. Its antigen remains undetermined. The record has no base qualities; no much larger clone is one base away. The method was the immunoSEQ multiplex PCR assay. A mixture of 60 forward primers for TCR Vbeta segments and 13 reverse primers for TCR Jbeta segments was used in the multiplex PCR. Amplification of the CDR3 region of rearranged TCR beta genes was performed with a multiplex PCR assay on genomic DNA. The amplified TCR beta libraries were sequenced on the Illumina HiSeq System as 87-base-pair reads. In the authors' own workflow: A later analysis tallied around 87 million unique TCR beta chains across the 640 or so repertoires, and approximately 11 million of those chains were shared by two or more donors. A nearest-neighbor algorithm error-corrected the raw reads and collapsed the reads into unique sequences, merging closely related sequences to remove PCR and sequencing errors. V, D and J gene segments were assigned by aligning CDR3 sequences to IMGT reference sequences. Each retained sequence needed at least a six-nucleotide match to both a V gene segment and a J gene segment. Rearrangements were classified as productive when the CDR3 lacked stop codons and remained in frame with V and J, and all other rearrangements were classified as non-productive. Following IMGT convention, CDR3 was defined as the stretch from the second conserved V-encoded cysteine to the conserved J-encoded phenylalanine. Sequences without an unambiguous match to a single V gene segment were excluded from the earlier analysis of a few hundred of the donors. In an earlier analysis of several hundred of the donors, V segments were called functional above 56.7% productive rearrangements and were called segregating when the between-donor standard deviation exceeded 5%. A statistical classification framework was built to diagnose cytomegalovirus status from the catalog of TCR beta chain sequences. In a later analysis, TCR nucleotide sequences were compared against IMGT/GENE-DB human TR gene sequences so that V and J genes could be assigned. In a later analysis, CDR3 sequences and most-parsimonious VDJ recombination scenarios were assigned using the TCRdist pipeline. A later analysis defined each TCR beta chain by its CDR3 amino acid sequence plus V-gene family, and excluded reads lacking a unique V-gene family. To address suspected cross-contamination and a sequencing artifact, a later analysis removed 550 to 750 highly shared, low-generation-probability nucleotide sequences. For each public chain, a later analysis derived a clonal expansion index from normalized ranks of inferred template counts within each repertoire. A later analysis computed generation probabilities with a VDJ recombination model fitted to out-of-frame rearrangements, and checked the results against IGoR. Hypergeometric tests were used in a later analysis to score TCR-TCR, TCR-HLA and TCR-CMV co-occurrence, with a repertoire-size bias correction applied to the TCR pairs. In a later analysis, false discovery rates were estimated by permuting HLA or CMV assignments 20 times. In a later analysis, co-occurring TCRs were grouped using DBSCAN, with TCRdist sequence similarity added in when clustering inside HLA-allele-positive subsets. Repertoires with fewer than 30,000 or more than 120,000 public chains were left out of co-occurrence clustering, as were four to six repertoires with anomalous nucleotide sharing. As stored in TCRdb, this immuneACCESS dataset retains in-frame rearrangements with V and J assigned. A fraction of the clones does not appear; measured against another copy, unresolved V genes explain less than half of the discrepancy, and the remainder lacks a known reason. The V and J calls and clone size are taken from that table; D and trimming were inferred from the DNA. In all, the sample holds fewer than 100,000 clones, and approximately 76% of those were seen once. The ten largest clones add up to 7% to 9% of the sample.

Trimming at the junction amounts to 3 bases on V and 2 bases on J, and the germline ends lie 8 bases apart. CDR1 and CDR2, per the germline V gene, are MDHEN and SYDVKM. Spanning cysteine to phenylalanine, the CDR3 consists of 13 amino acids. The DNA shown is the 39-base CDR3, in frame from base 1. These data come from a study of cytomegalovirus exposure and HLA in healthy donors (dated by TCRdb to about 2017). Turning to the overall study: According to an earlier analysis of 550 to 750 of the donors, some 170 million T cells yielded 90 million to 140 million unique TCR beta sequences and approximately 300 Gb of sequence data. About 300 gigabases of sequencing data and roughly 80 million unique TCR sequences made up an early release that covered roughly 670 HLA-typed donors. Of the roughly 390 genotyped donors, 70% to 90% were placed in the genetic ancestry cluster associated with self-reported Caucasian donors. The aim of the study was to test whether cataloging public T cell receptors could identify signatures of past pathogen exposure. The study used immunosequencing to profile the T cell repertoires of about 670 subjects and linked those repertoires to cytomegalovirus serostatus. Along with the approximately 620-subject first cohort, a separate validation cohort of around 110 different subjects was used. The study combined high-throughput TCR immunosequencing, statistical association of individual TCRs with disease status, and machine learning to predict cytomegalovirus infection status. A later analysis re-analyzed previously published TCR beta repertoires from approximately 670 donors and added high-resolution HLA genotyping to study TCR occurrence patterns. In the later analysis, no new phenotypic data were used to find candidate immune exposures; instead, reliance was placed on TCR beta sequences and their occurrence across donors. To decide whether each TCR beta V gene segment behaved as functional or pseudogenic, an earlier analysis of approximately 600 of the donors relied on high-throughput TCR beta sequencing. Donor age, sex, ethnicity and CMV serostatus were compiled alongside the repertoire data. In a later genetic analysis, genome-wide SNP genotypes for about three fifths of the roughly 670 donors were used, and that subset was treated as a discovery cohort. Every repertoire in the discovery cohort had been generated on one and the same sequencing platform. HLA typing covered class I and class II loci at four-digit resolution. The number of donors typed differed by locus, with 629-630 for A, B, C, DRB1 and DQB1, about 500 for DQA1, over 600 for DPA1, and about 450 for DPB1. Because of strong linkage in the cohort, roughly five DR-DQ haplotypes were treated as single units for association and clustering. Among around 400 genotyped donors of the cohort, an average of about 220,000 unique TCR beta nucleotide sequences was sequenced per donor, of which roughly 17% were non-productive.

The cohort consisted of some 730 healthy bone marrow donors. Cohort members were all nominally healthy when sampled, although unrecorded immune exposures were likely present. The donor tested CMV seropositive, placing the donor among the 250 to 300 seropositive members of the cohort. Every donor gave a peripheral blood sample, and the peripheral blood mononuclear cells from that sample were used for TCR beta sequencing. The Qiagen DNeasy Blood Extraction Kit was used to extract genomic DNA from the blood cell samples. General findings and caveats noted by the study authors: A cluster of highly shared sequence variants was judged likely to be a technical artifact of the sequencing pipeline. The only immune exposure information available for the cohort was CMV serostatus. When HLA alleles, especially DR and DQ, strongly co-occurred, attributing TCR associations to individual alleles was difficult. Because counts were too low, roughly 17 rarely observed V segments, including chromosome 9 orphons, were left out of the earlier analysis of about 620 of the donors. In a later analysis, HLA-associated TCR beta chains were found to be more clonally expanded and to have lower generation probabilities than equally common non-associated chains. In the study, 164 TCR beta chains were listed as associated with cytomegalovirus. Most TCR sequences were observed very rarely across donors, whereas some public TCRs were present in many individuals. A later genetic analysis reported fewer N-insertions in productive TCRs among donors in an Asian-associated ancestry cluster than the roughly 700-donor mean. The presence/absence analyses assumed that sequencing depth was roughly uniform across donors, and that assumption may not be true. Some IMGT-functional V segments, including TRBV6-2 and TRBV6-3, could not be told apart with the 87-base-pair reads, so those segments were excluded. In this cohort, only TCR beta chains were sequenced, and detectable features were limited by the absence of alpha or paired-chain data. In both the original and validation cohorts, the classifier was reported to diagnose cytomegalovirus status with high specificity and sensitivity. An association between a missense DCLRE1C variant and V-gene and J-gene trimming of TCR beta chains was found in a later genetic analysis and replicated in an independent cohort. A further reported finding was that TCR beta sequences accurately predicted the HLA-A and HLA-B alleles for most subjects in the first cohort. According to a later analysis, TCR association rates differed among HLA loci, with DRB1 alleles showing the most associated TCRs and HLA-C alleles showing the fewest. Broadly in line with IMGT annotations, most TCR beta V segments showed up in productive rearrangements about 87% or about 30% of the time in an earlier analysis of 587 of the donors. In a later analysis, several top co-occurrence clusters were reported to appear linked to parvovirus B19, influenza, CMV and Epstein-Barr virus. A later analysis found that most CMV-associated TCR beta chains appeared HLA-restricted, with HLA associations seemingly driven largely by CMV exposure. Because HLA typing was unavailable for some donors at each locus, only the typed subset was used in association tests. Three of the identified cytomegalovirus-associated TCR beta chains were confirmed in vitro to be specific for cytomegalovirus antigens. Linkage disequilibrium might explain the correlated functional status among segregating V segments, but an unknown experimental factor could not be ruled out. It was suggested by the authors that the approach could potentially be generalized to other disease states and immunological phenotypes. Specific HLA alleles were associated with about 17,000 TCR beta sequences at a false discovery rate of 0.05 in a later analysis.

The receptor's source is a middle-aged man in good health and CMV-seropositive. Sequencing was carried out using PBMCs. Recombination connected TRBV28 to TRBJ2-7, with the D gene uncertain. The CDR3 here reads CASSFRSTYEQYF. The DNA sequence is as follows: TGTGCCAGCAGTTTCCGCAGTACCTACGAGCAGTACTTC.